The TCR beta chain under discussion was sequenced for a study of T cell repertoires in cytomegalovirus infection. Overall study context: CMV epitopes in the study were HLA-C-restricted (recently identified) and HLA-B-restricted (well studied). An indication of both CMV infection and matching HLA type came from public TCR beta signatures.

There are a few counts of this clonotype. Antigen unknown. In TCRdb, the reads were re-called with MiXCR into one record per CDR3 protein. The sample includes around 360,000 distinct CDR3 sequences, about 35% of them seen just once. General study results and limits: Dominating the ex vivo response were HLA-C-restricted CMV-specific TCR beta clonotypes.

The source material was cultured PBMCs, sampled from culture after CMV antigen stimulation. The sequence came from a human donor in good health (CMV status not recorded). Some clones in this sample may be carry-over from other donors' samples.

The CDR3: CSARDRASYSYEQYF. The CDR3 nucleotides read TGCAGTGCTAGAGATCGAGCGTCCTACTCCTACGAGCAGTACTTC. The rearrangement joins TRBV20-1 to TRBJ2-7; the D is unclear. CDR3 size: 15 residues. Deletions cut 0 bases from V and 0 bases from J, with 12 bases between. Germline V gene sequence: CDR1 DFQATT, CDR2 SNEGSKA (reference sequence).